This TCR beta chain stems from a study of response to subunit inactivated influenza vaccine. TCRdb redid the calling of the RT-PCR reads with MiXCR, one entry per CDR3 protein. The sample records some 160,000 distinct CDR3 sequences, approximately 10% being singletons. As to this clonotype: Its antigen is not known.

Study-wide results and limits: Each seasonal influenza vaccination recruits few new T cells, the authors suggested.

The TCR comes from a man aged 50 to 60 who received an inactivated influenza vaccine. The sample here was non-naive T cells sorted from PBMCs, taken 45 days after vaccination.

The CDR3 DNA reads as TGTGCCAGCAGCCTGAGGGCCGGGACTAGCGGGGGGGGAAGCACAGATACGCAGTATTTT. This sequence encodes CASSLRAGTSGGGSTDTQYF. The chain couples TRBV4-2 to TRBJ2-3, with 16 bases lining up with TRBD2. V lost 4 bases, J lost 0 bases, and 10 bases stayed unmatched. The CDR3 has 20 residues. Germline-derived CDR1 and CDR2 are LGHNA and YNFKEQ.